These 10 T cell receptor beta chains were all obtained from the same sample, sequenced in a study of Ad26.COV2.S vaccination and SARS-CoV-2 variants. This sample's treatment: around 19 received Ad26.COV2.S at low or high dose, single or two shots; roughly 5 received placebo; per-sample allocation not given. Sampling took place 63 days after the first vaccine or placebo injection. Some clones are missing from TCRdb's copy, which holds only in-frame ones; the method was immunoSEQ multiplex PCR. The sample has just under 250,000 clones, around nine tenths seen once. Sequencing used peripheral blood, obtained in a trial of Ad26.COV2.S vaccine versus placebo. Source of these receptors: a person between 18 and 59 years old who received the Ad26.COV2.S COVID-19 vaccine or a placebo.

The chain uses TRBV7-2 and TRBJ1-6; D perhaps matches TRBD1 (5 bases). This CDR3 has 15 amino acids. Trimming left V 5 bases short and J 7 bases short, with 15 bases between. Germline assignment: CDR1 SGHTA and CDR2 FQGNSA. The CDR3 DNA is TGTGCCAGCAGCGCGGGGCCAGGGTTAAATTCACCCCTCCACTTT. Protein product: CASSAGPGLNSPLHF.

This chain connects TRBV9 to TRBJ1-6, with D hard to call. There are 15 residues in the CDR3. Trimming shortened V by 2 bases and J by 8 bases, and 14 bases separated the two germline ends. Germline assignment: CDR1 SGDLS and CDR2 YYNGEE. The CDR3 bases are TGTGCCAGCAGCGTCGCCGCCGAGTTTTATTCACCCCTCCACTTT. This codes for CASSVAAEFYSPLHF.

The chain combines TRBV4-1 with TRBJ1-4, with a tentative D call TRBD1 (6 bases). The length of the CDR3 is 15 residues. Germline V lookup: CDR1 MGHRA, CDR2 YSYEKL. The germline V and J ends were trimmed by 0 bases and 5 bases, with 10 bases remaining between them. In DNA form, the CDR3 reads TGCGCCAGCAGCCAAGATGGGACATTGAATGAAAAACTGTTTTTT. Encoded protein: CASSQDGTLNEKLFF.

The chain employs TRBV28 and TRBJ1-2; TRBD1 agrees at 7 bases. Germline assignment: CDR1 MDHEN and CDR2 SYDVKM. The CDR3 extends over 16 amino acids. V shed 5 bases, J shed 2 bases, and the junction held 11 bases outside the gene matches. CDR3 DNA sequence: TGTGCCAGCAGTCTCCCTCAGGGGGTTTGGAACTATGGCTACACCTTC. It specifies CASSLPQGVWNYGYTF.

The gene calls are TRBV28 and TRBJ2-2, with 10 bases matching TRBD1. J was trimmed by 1 base and V by 3 bases; bases with no gene match: 8. CDR3 length equals 18 residues. Germline assignment: CDR1 MDHEN and CDR2 SYDVKM. CDR3 in amino acids: CASSLMRDRGLNTGELFF. The DNA of the CDR3 is TGTGCCAGCAGTTTGATGCGGGACAGGGGATTGAACACCGGGGAGCTGTTTTTT.

The chain uses TRBV7-6 and TRBJ2-3; D is unresolved. The V gene's germline CDR1 is SGHVS and CDR2 FNYEAQ. Trimming shortened V by 1 base and J by 1 base, and 9 bases separated the two germline ends. This CDR3 comprises 15 residues. CDR3 sequence (DNA): TGTGCCAGCAGCTTAGGCGGCTGGCGCACAGATACGCAGTATTTT. This codes for CASSLGGWRTDTQYF. Based on the CDR3 plus reference TRBV7-6 and TRBJ2-3, the full variable domain is GAGVSQSPRYKVTKRGQDVALRCDPISGHVSLYWYRQALGQGPEFLTYFNYEAQQDKSGLPNDRFSAERPEGSISTLTIQRTEQRDSAMYRCASSLGGWRTDTQYFGPGTRLTVL.

The rearrangement links TRBV28 to TRBJ2-1; D is undetermined. Deletions cut 2 bases from V and 8 bases from J, with 10 bases between. Germline-derived CDR1 and CDR2 are MDHEN and SYDVKM. The CDR3 has 13 amino acids. The CDR3: CASSLQGKDEQFF. The CDR3 DNA follows: TGTGCCAGCAGTTTACAAGGGAAGGATGAGCAGTTCTTC.

The chain uses TRBV28 and TRBJ2-2; 7 bases map to TRBD1. There are 17 residues in the CDR3. Germline V lookup: CDR1 MDHEN, CDR2 SYDVKM. The trim removed 7 bases at V and 4 bases at J, leaving 15 bases unmatched. The DNA for the CDR3 is TGTGCCAGCATTCCTCTCCCCGGGGACAGAGTCACCGGGGAGCTGTTTTTT. It translates to CASIPLPGDRVTGELFF.

The chain employs TRBV15 and TRBJ1-5; 7 positions match TRBD1. J gave up 3 bases and V 5 bases, and 10 bases lay outside the gene matches. Germline CDR1 and CDR2: LNHNV and YYDKDF (reference sequence). The CDR3 sequence is 16 residues long. CDR3 in DNA: TGTGCCACCAGCGACCTTTACAGGGGCTCCAATCAGCCCCAGCATTTT. This sequence encodes CATSDLYRGSNQPQHF.

The V gene is TRBV27, the J gene TRBJ2-2, with 11 bases lining up with TRBD2. V gave up 7 bases and J gave up 3 bases; unmatched junction bases: 4. Germline CDR1 is MNHEY and CDR2 is SMNVEV (reference sequence). This CDR3 has 15 amino acids. In DNA, the CDR3 is TGTGCCAGCAAAGTAGCGGGGGGGGACACCGGGGAGCTGTTTTTT. It is translated as CASKVAGGDTGELFF.